This T cell receptor (beta chain) was profiled in a study of T cell clones after liver transplantation. Findings and caveats of the study: Rather than being deleted, graft donor-reactive T cells may have moved into the graft. In 5 of 8 subjects, circulating graft-donor-reactive CD4 TCRbeta sequences fell significantly after transplant.

Regarding this clone: Its specificity is unknown.

This CDR3 comprises 14 residues. Germline V lookup: CDR1 MDHEN, CDR2 SYDVKM. V was cut by 2 bases and J by 3 bases, with 10 bases left in between. The table came from immunoSEQ multiplex PCR; TCRdb's copy has only in-frame clones and leaves some out. The table lists about 47,000 clones, roughly nine tenths of them singletons, with over 13% in the top ten. The chain combines TRBV28 with TRBJ1-1; D perhaps matches TRBD1 (5 bases). The clonotype was recovered from a human patient who received a liver transplant. The graft donor may have given rise to some T cells. Sample: CD8+ T cells from blood, taken 12 months after liver transplant. CDR3 amino acids: CASSLRGRYTEAFF. For the CDR3, the DNA is TGTGCCAGCAGTTTAAGGGGCCGCTACACTGAAGCTTTCTTT.